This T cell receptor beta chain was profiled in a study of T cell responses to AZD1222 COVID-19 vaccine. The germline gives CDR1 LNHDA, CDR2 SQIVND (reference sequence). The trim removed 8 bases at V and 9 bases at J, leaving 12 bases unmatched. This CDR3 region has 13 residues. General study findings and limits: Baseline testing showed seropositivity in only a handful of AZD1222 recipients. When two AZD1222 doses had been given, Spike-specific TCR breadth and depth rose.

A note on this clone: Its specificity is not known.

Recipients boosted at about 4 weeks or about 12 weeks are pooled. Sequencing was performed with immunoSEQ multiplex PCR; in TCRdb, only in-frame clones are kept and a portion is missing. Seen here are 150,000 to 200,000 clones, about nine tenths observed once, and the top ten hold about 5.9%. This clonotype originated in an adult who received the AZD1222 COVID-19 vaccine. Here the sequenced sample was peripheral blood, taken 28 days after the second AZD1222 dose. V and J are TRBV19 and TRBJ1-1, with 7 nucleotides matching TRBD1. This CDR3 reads CASGPTGYAQAFF. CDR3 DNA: TGTGCCAGTGGACCGACAGGGTACGCTCAAGCTTTCTTT.